Listed here are 2 T cell receptor beta chains from one sample, sequenced in a study of shared clonotypes between healthy human individuals. Clones were read by immunoSEQ multiplex PCR, and TCRdb kept only the in-frame ones, dropping some. The sample holds fewer than 800,000 clones, about 91% seen once. The naive CD8 population came from CD45RO-negative cells selected for CCR7, without terminally differentiated effector memory CD45RA+ cells. The specimen sequenced was naive CD8+ T cells sorted from blood. The receptor set was obtained from a man under 40 in good health.

This clone was counted a single time. The chain uses TRBV5-1 and TRBJ2-2, with 7 positions matching TRBD2. CDR3 length: 18 residues. Losses at the gene ends were 2 bases for V and 0 bases for J; bases not matched to a gene: 10. Germline assignment: CDR1 SGHRS and CDR2 YFSETQ. The DNA of the CDR3 is TGCGCCAGCAGCTTTACTAGCGAGAGGGCTGCGAACACCGGGGAGCTGTTTTTT. It encodes CASSFTSERAANTGELFF.

The rearrangement uses TRBV14 and TRBJ2-7, with D unresolved. The CDR3 has 14 residues. Trimming pared 0 bases from V and 0 bases from J, leaving 6 bases between. Germline assignment: CDR1 SGHDN and CDR2 FVKESK. The CDR3 DNA follows: TGTGCCAGCAGCCAAGAGTGGGCCTCCTACGAGCAGTACTTC. Its protein is CASSQEWASYEQYF.